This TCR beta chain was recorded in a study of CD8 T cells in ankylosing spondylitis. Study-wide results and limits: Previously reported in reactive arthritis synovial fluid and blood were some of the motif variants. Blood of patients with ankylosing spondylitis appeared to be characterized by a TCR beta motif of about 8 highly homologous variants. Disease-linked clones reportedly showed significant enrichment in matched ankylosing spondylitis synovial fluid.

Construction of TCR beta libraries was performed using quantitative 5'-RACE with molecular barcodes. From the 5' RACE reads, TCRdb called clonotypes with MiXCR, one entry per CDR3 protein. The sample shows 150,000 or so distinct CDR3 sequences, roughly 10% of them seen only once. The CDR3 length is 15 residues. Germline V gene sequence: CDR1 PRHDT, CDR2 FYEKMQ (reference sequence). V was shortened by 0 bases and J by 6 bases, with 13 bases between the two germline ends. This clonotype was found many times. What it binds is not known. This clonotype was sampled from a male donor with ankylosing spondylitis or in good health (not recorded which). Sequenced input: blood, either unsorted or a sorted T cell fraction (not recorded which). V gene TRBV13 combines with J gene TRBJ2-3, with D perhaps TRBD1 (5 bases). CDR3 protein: CASSLGQVVQDTQYF. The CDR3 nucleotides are TGTGCCAGCAGCTTAGGACAGGTGGTCCAGGATACGCAGTATTTT. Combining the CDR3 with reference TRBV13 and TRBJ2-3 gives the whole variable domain AAGVIQSPRHLIKEKRETATLKCYPIPRHDTVYWYQQGPGQDPQFLISFYEKMQSDKGSIPDRFSAQQFSDYHSELNMSSLELGDSALYFCASSLGQVVQDTQYFGPGTRLTVL.